What follows describes a single TCR beta chain. Its antigen target is currently unknown. The record has no base qualities; no much larger clone is one base away. The sample is drawn from a study of siplizumab effects on memory and regulatory T cells (dated by TCRdb to about 2019). Study-wide context: The study looked at the effect of siplizumab, an anti-CD2 antibody, on alloreactive T-cell subsets in allogeneic mixed lymphocyte reactions made from human PBMCs. Study-wide findings and limitations: No functional confirmation was obtained for the suppressive function of proliferating Tregs from siplizumab cultures. Because sequences at frequencies below about 10^-5 were poorly captured, only a minor fraction of alloreactive clones could be mapped back to unstimulated subsets. Siplizumab significantly reduced the cumulative frequency of alloreactive sequences traceable to unstimulated CD4+ memory T cells. In reactions with siplizumab, an average of around 70% of mappable alloreactive CD4+ clones were Treg-derived, compared with roughly 30% in control reactions. For roughly 75-95% of proliferating CD4+ or CD8+ clones, no naive or memory phenotype could be assigned. Unstimulated naive T cells appeared more diverse than memory T cells, and naive cells seemed to contribute substantially to the alloresponse.

In a few donor pairs, further sequencing was done on unstimulated CD8+ naive, CD4+ memory, CD8+ TEMRA, CD4+ naive and CD8+ effector memory subsets. Sorted unstimulated T cells and proliferating T cells recovered from mixed lymphocyte reactions were subjected to TCRbeta CDR3 sequencing. Fresh whole blood from ten HLA-typed healthy donors served as the source for isolating PBMCs. The library was made by the immunoSEQ multiplex PCR assay. The deep sequencing platform assayed around 95,000 TCR templates per sample. Genomic DNA extracted from sorted T cells was used for TCRbeta CDR3 sequencing. The original pipeline was this. The R programming language was used for the clonal analysis of the TCRbeta CDR3 data. Unstimulated samples were compared with post-reaction CFSE-low samples to define alloreactive CD4+ and CD8+ clones. Alloreactive CD4+ clones were assigned to regulatory or non-regulatory origin by matching sequences to sorted unstimulated Treg and non-Treg repertoires. In its TCRdb copy, this immuneACCESS table keeps in-frame sequences only and misses some clones. Where compared with another copy, unresolved V genes explain less than half of these, and the others have no known cause. V, J and clone size are taken as reported in that table, and D and trimming were inferred from the DNA itself. In all, the sample holds tens of thousands of clones, and roughly 90% of those were seen once. Clones ranked in the top ten supply roughly 0.23% of the sample.

This receptor was taken from a human donor in good health. The sample was naive CD4+ T cells sorted from blood. The meaning of the sample's cell subset or site label: unstimulated naive T cells.

The CDR3 region: CASSQAGRGVNEKLFF. DNA sequence: TGTGCCAGCAGCCAAGCAGGCAGGGGCGTGAATGAAAAACTGTTTTTT. The V and J segments used are TRBV4-2 and TRBJ1-4; TRBD1 is a weak D gene call, 6 bases matching. Trimming removed 1 base from V and 5 bases from J, leaving 14 bases between the germline ends. The CDR3 starts with the cysteine, ends with the phenylalanine, and has 16 residues. Only the CDR3 DNA is retained, 48 bases long and in frame from the first base. Sequences LGHNA (CDR1) and YNFKEQ (CDR2) are obtained from the germline V gene.